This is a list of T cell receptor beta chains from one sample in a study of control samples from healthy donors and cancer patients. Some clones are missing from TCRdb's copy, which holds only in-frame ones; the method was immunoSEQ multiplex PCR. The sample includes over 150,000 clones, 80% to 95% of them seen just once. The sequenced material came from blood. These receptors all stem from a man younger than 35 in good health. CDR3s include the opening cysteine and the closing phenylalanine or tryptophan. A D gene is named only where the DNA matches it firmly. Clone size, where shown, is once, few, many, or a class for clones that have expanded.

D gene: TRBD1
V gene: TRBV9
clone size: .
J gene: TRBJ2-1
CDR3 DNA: TGTGCCAGCAGAGGACCGCGGACAGGGAAACACAATGAGCAGTTCTTC
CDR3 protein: CASRGPRTGKHNEQFF

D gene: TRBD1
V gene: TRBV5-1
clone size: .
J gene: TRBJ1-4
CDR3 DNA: TGCGCCAGCAGCTCCGGGACAGGGGGGACTAATGAAAAACTGTTTTTT
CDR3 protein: CASSSGTGGTNEKLFF

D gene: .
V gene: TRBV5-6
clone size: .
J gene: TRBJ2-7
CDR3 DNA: TGTGCCAGCAGCTTGGTTGGAGGACGATACGAGCAGTACTTC
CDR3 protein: CASSLVGGRYEQYF

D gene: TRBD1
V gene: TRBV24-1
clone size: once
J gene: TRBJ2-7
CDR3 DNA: TGTGCCACCAGTGACTCACAGGGGGCCTACGAGCAGTACTTC
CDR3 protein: CATSDSQGAYEQYF

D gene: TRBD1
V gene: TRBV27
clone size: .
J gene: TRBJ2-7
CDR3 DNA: TGTGCCAGCAGTTTATCCTTTCGGGACAGAGCATACGAGCAGTACTTC
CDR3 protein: CASSLSFRDRAYEQYF

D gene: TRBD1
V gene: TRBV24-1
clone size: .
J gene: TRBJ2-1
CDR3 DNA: TGTGCCACCAGTGATTTGGGGACAGGGGACAATGAGCAGTTCTTC
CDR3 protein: CATSDLGTGDNEQFF

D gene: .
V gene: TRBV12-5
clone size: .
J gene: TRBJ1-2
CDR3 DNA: TGTGCTAGTGGTTTCGATCCGCGCGTAGGCTACACCTTC
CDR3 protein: CASGFDPRVGYTF

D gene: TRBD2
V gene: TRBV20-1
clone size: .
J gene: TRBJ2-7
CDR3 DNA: TGCAGTGCTAGTTCGGAAACGGGGGGCTCCTACGAGCAGTACTTC
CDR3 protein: CSASSETGGSYEQYF

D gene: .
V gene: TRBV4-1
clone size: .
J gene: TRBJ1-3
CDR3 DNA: TGCGCCAGCAGCCTGTCCACTGGAAACACCATATATTTT
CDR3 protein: CASSLSTGNTIYF

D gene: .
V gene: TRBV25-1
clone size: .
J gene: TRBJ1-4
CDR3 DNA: TGTGCCAGCACCCCGGGGGAAAAACTGTTTTTT
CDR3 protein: CASTPGEKLFF

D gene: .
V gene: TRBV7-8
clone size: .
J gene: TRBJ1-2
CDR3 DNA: TGTGCCAGCAGCTTAGTTCCGGAGACTGGCTACACCTTC
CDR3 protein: CASSLVPETGYTF

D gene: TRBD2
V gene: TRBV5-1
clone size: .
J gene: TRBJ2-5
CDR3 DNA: TGCGCCAGCAGCTTGGAGCGGGGTGCGGCGGAGACCCAGTACTTC
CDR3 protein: CASSLERGAAETQYF

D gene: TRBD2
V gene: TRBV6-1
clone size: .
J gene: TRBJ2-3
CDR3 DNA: TGTGCCAGCAGTGAAACGGTAATAGCGGGGGGCCCGGATACGCAGTATTTT
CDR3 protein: CASSETVIAGGPDTQYF

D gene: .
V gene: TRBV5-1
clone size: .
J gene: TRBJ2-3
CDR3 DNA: TGCGCCAGCAGCTCCGGGTCCTCAGATACGCAGTATTTT
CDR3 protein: CASSSGSSDTQYF

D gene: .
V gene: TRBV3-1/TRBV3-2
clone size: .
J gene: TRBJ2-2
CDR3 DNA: TGTGCCAGCAGCTACCGGGACGCCCTGTTTTTT
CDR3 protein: CASSYRDALFF

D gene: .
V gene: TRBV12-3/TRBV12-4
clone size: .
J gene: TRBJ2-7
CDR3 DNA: TGTGCCAGCAGTGACAGGTTTCCCTACGAGCAGTACTTC
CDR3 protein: CASSDRFPYEQYF

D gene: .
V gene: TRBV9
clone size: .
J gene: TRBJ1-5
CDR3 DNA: TGTGCCAGCAGCGTAGGGCTCGGCAATCAGCCCCAGCATTTT
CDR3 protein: CASSVGLGNQPQHF

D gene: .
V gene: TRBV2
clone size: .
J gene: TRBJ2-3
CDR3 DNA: TGTGCCGGCAGTGACAGGACTAGCACAGATACGCAGTATTTT
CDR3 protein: CAGSDRTSTDTQYF

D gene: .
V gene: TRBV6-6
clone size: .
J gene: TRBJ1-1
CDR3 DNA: TGTGCCAGCAGTTCGACGGGGAACACTGAAGCTTTCTTT
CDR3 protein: CASSSTGNTEAFF

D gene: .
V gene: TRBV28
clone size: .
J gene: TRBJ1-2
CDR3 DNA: TGTGCCAGCAGCCTCCGACATAGGGGTGGCTACACCTTC
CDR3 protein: CASSLRHRGGYTF

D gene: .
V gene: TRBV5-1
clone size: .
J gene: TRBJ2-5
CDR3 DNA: TGCGCCAGCAGCCGGGGTGGGGGCGAGACCCAGTACTTC
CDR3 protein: CASSRGGGETQYF

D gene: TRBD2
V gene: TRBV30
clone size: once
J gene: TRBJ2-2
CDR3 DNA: TGTGCCTGGGAGCGGGGGGGTCACCGGGAGCTGTTTTTT
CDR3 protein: CAWERGGHRELFF

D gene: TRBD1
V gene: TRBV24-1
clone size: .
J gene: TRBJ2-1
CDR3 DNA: TGTGCCACCAGTGACCCGGGACAGGGTGACAATGAGCAGTTCTTC
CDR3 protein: CATSDPGQGDNEQFF

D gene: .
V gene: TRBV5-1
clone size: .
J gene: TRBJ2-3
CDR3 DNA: TGCGCCAGCAGCCCGTCGGCTAGCAGGGATACGCAGTATTTT
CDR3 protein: CASSPSASRDTQYF

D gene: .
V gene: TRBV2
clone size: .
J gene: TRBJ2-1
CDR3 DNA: TGTGCCAGCAGAAGCGACACTTACAATGAGCAGTTCTTC
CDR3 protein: CASRSDTYNEQFF

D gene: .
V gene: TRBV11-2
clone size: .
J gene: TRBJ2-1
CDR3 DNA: TGTGCCAGCAGCTTGGGTTTATCGGAGGGCAATGAGCAGTTCTTC
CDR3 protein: CASSLGLSEGNEQFF

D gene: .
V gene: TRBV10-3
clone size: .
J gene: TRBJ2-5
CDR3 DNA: TGTGCCATCAGTGAGACCCGGGGAGAGACCCAGTACTTC
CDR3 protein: CAISETRGETQYF

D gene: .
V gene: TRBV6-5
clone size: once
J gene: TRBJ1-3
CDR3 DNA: TGTGCCAGCAGCGCCCCCGGCGGAAACACCATATATTTT
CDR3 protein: CASSAPGGNTIYF

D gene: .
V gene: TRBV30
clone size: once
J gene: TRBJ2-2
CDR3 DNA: TGTGCCGGGCTGAGGGGGATGAACACCGGGGAGCTGTTTTTT
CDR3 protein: CAGLRGMNTGELFF

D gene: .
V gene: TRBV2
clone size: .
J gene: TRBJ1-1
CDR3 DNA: TGTGCCAGCAGTGAGCCAGGGGCAGAGACTGAAGCTTTCTTT
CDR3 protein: CASSEPGAETEAFF

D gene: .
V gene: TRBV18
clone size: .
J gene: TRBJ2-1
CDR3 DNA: TGTGCCAGCTCACCAGCGAGAAGCTCCTACAATGAGCAGTTCTTC
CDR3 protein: CASSPARSSYNEQFF

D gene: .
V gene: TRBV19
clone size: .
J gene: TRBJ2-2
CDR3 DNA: TGTGCAGTCGGGGGAGACACCGGGGAGCTGTTTTTT
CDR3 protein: CAVGGDTGELFF